The next 31 T cell receptor beta chains were all read from a single sample in a study of shared clonotypes between healthy human individuals (dated by TCRdb to the early 2020s). Libraries came from the immunoSEQ multiplex PCR assay. In its TCRdb copy, this immuneACCESS table keeps in-frame sequences only and misses some clones. Where compared with another copy, unresolved V genes explain less than half of these, and the others have no known cause. The sample includes 760,000 or so clones, with approximately 97% observed a single time. The ten biggest clones cover around 0.21% of the sample. CD8 naive samples were CD45RO-negative cells positively selected for CCR7, giving a CD45RA+CCR7+ population that excluded TemRA cells. Sample: naive CD8+ T cells sorted from blood. The cell subset or site label, read with the paper, signifies: CD45RA+CCR7+. These receptors came from a man aged 25-40 years in good health.

This clone was observed a single time. This rearrangement joins TRBV7-9 to TRBJ2-1, with 11 nucleotides matching TRBD2. The CDR3 runs 17 residues. The germline V gene has CDR1 SEHNR and CDR2 FQNEAQ (reference sequence). The ends lost 5 bases at V and 1 base at J; junction bases unmatched: 7. CDR3 sequence: CASSISGTSGSYNEQFF. CDR3 bases: TGTGCCAGCAGCATCTCCGGGACTAGCGGTTCCTACAATGAGCAGTTCTTC.

The chain recombines TRBV9 with TRBJ1-2, with a possible D match to TRBD1 (5 bases). Trimming took 4 bases from V and 2 from J, leaving 18 bases between them. The CDR3 covers 16 residues. Germline loops: CDR1 SGDLS, CDR2 YYNGEE. CDR3 sequence reads: CASSPPDTMANYGYTF. The CDR3 DNA follows: TGTGCCAGCAGCCCCCCGGACACTATGGCGAACTATGGCTACACCTTC. Filled out from reference TRBV9 and TRBJ1-2, the complete variable domain reads DSGVTQTPKHLITATGQRVTLRCSPRSGDLSVYWYQQSLDQGLQFLIQYYNGEERAKGNILERFSAQQFPDLHSELNLSSLELGDSALYFCASSPPDTMANYGYTFGSGTRLTVV.

The chain recombines TRBV11-2 with TRBJ2-7; D is unresolved. This CDR3 is 11 amino acids long. The ends were cut back, 4 bases at V and 3 bases at J, with 4 bases in the middle. CDR1 and CDR2 (germline): SGHAT, FQNNGV. The CDR3 bases are TGTGCCAGCAGCTCTGACTACGAGCAGTACTTC. Protein sequence: CASSSDYEQYF.

The chain joins TRBV7-6 to TRBJ2-1; 9 bases agree with TRBD2. The ends lost 1 base at V and 3 bases at J; junction bases unmatched: 10. The CDR3 consists of 18 residues. Germline loops: CDR1 SGHVS, CDR2 FNYEAQ. The CDR3 DNA is TGTGCCAGCAGCTTAGTCCAGGGCGGGAGGGGGTTCTACAATGAGCAGTTCTTC. It yields the protein CASSLVQGGRGFYNEQFF.

The V call is TRBV7-9, the J call TRBJ2-5, with D unresolved. The CDR3 consists of 13 residues. V was clipped by 1 base and J by 5 bases, with 8 bases between them. The germline CDR1 and CDR2 sequences are SEHNR and FQNEAQ (reference sequence). The CDR3 reads CASSLVDGETQYF. The CDR3 coding sequence is TGTGCCAGCAGCTTAGTGGACGGGGAGACCCAGTACTTC.

V usage is TRBV4-1 and J usage is TRBJ2-2; tentative D call: TRBD1 (5 bases). Trimming took off 2 bases at V and 7 bases at J, with 17 bases between the two ends. The CDR3 consists of 16 residues. CDR1 and CDR2 (germline): MGHRA, YSYEKL. CDR3 sequence reads: CASSQTTAGLGGELFF. In DNA, the CDR3 is TGCGCCAGCAGCCAAACCACCGCAGGGTTGGGCGGGGAGCTGTTTTTT.

The count of this clone is one. The chain combines TRBV7-8 with TRBJ2-7; 11 bases are shared with TRBD2. J lost 2 bases, V lost 3 bases, and 3 bases had no gene match. The length of the CDR3 is 15 residues. Germline assignment: CDR1 SGHVS and CDR2 FQNEAQ. In DNA form, the CDR3 reads TGTGCCAGCAGCTTCGTGACTAGCGGGACCTACGAGCAGTACTTC. This codes for CASSFVTSGTYEQYF.

This chain connects TRBV11-2 to TRBJ2-1, with a weak D call TRBD1 (5 bases). V was shortened by 5 bases and J by 6 bases, with 11 bases between the two germline ends. This CDR3 spans 13 amino acids. Germline assignment: CDR1 SGHAT and CDR2 FQNNGV. The CDR3 DNA follows: TGTGCCAGCAGCCAGGGAAGGCGCAATGAGCAGTTCTTC. Its translation: CASSQGRRNEQFF.

V usage is TRBV6-1 and J usage is TRBJ2-3; the match to TRBD2 covers 12 bases. Germline trimming cut 2 bases from V and 6 bases from J; bases unmatched to any gene: 6. Germline V CDR1 and CDR2: MNHNS, SASEGT. The length of the CDR3 is 16 residues. The DNA for the CDR3 is TGTGCCAGCAGTGAACTAGCGGGAGGGTCCGGGGATACGCAGTATTTT. Translating gives CASSELAGGSGDTQYF.

Concerning this clone itself: This may be a read error: a much more frequent sequence differs by one nucleotide. The same CDR3 also results from other DNA sequences found in this sample. The V call is TRBV6-5, the J call TRBJ2-7, with no clear D. Trimming left V 6 bases short and J 0 bases short, with 3 bases between. Per the germline V gene, CDR1 is MNHEY and CDR2 is SVGAGI. The CDR3 loop spans 11 amino acids. In nucleotides, the CDR3 is TGTGCCAGCAGATCCTCCTACGAGCAGTACTTC. Protein: CASRSSYEQYF.

The V gene is TRBV7-9, the J gene TRBJ2-3, with D unclear. The CDR3 is 16 residues long. Germline V gives CDR1 SEHNR, CDR2 FQNEAQ (reference sequence). The germline V and J ends were trimmed by 6 bases and 6 bases, with 22 bases remaining between them. The DNA for the CDR3 is TGTGCCAGCAGTCATACTCGGACGAAGAGTCCGGATACGCAGTATTTT. The encoded protein is CASSHTRTKSPDTQYF.

The CDR3 region has the DNA TGTGCCAGCAGCATCCTCGGGGGCACCTACGAGCAGTACTTC. It codes for CASSILGGTYEQYF. The chain carries TRBV5-8 and TRBJ2-7, with D possibly called TRBD1 or TRBD2 (6 bases each). The CDR3 spans 14 residues. Germline V gene lookup returns CDR1 SGHTS and CDR2 YDEGEE. Trimming shortened V by 4 bases and J by 2 bases, and 13 bases separated the two germline ends.

The V call is TRBV9, the J call TRBJ2-7; 10 bases map to TRBD1. CDR3 length: 16 residues. Germline trimming cut 3 bases from V and 9 bases from J; bases unmatched to any gene: 15. Germline V lookup: CDR1 SGDLS, CDR2 YYNGEE. CDR3 residues: CASSAHPGTGENAQYF. In nucleotides, the CDR3 is TGTGCCAGCAGCGCGCATCCCGGGACAGGGGAAAACGCGCAGTACTTC.

The genes are TRBV21-1 and TRBJ2-7. TRBV21-1 is a known pseudogene. CDR3 length: 15 residues. The CDR3 DNA sequence: TGTGCCAGCAGCAAAGGCGTGGGTATCAACTACGAGCAGTACTTC. It encodes CASSKGVGINYEQYF.

CDR3 coding DNA: TGTGCCAGCAGTGACTCGACTAGCGGGAGCCGGGAGCTGTTTTTT. It yields the protein CASSDSTSGSRELFF. This chain joins TRBV6-4 and TRBJ2-2; 12 bases line up with TRBD2. Trimming removed 0 bases from V and 9 bases from J; junction bases left unmatched: 2. From germline, CDR1 is MRHNA and CDR2 SNTAGT. The CDR3 has 15 residues.

Concerning this clone itself: Different DNA sequences within this sample yield the same CDR3. This chain connects TRBV2 to TRBJ2-3; D is unresolved. V dropped 6 bases and J dropped 4 bases, with 8 bases sitting between them. The CDR3 loop spans 12 amino acids. CDR1 is SNHLY and CDR2 is FYNNEI in the germline V gene. CDR3 sequence reads: CASRGAPDTQYF. The DNA for the CDR3 is TGTGCCAGCAGGGGTGCTCCAGATACGCAGTATTTT.

The chain joins TRBV9 to TRBJ2-7; 7 nucleotides agree with TRBD2. This CDR3 has 15 residues. V shed 4 bases and J 6 bases; nucleotides not matched to a gene: 13. CDR1 is SGDLS, CDR2 YYNGEE, per germline. The CDR3 loop is CASSPRGDGLGEQYF. CDR3 sequence (DNA): TGTGCCAGCAGCCCCCGGGGGGACGGCCTCGGCGAGCAGTACTTC.

The chain recombines TRBV28 with TRBJ1-5, with 8 nucleotides matching TRBD1. The CDR3 loop spans 15 amino acids. V dropped 3 bases and J dropped 5; count of bases not matched to a gene: 6. Germline V gene sequence: CDR1 MDHEN, CDR2 SYDVKM. This chain's CDR3 is CASSFFGTGHQPQHF. For the CDR3, the DNA is TGTGCCAGCAGTTTCTTCGGGACAGGTCATCAGCCCCAGCATTTT.

The chain carries TRBV6-1 and TRBJ2-7; tentative D call: TRBD2 (5 bases). The length of the CDR3 is 15 residues. Looked up from germline, CDR1 is MNHNS and CDR2 is SASEGT. V was clipped by 5 bases and J by 0 bases, with 14 bases between them. The CDR3: CASSSHTGISYEQYF. The CDR3 region has the DNA TGTGCCAGCAGTAGTCATACCGGGATCTCCTACGAGCAGTACTTC.

The chain couples TRBV28 to TRBJ2-1, with TRBD1 matching 7 bases. The CDR3 has 14 residues. Trimming at V came to 5 bases and at J to 3 bases, leaving 4 bases not matched to a gene. CDR1 is MDHEN and CDR2 is SYDVKM in the germline V gene. This CDR3 is CASSRGQNYNEQFF. DNA for the CDR3: TGTGCCAGCAGTCGGGGACAGAACTACAATGAGCAGTTCTTC.

The chain links TRBV18 to TRBJ2-6; D uncertain. The CDR3 runs 17 residues. Trimming cost V 0 bases and J 0 bases, with 9 bases left between them. Germline values: CDR1 KGHSH, CDR2 LQKENI. The CDR3 DNA reads TGTGCCAGCTCACCACCTTTGAAGGTCTCTGGGGCCAACGTCCTGACTTTC. As protein: CASSPPLKVSGANVLTF.

The rearrangement joins TRBV5-4 to TRBJ2-3, with unresolved D. Trimming took 6 bases from V and 6 from J, leaving 11 bases between them. The CDR3 totals 12 residues. The germline CDR1 and CDR2 sequences are SGHNT and YYREEE (reference sequence). The CDR3 sequence is CASTKPRDTQYF. The CDR3 DNA reads TGTGCCAGCACAAAACCTCGTGATACGCAGTATTTT.

The rearrangement links TRBV4-3 to TRBJ1-5; D gene uncertain. CDR1 and CDR2 (germline): LGHNA, YSLEER. The CDR3 loop spans 13 amino acids. V lost 0 bases to trimming and J lost 7 bases, with 7 bases between them. The CDR3 loop is CASSQDPYQPQHF. The CDR3 coding sequence is TGCGCCAGCAGCCAAGATCCCTACCAGCCCCAGCATTTT.

This sequence joins TRBV6-5 and TRBJ1-2, with D tentatively TRBD1 (5 bases). Trimming removed 1 base from V and 4 bases from J, with 10 bases in between. Looked up from germline, CDR1 is MNHEY and CDR2 is SVGAGI. The CDR3 has 14 amino acids. The DNA for the CDR3 is TGTGCCAGCAGTTACTTCCGGGGGTCCTATGGCTACACCTTC. This encodes CASSYFRGSYGYTF.

The CDR3 DNA follows: TGTGCCAGCAGCTTTAGAGGCCCTAAGGGCACTGAAGCTTTCTTT. Its translation: CASSFRGPKGTEAFF. This rearrangement joins TRBV7-8 to TRBJ1-1; D is ambiguous. Trimming stripped 3 bases from V and 4 bases from J, with 15 bases between. CDR1 and CDR2 (germline): SGHVS, FQNEAQ. The CDR3 totals 15 residues.

This clone is a singleton in its sample. This sequence joins TRBV6-4 and TRBJ2-1, with 10 bases identical to TRBD2. CDR1 is MRHNA and CDR2 is SNTAGT in the germline V gene. The length of the CDR3 is 17 residues. The J segment lost 7 bases and the V segment lost 7 bases, leaving 16 bases of the junction unmatched. DNA of the CDR3: TGTGCCAGCACCCCTGGACTAGCGGTTATTACACCGAATGAGCAGTTCTTC. Translating it yields CASTPGLAVITPNEQFF.

The V and J genes are TRBV29-1 and TRBJ1-1, with 8 bases lining up with TRBD1. The CDR3 sequence is 13 residues long. The germline V gene encodes CDR1 SQVTM and CDR2 ANQGSEA. Trimming took 6 bases from V and 1 from J; bases not matched to a gene: 4. CDR3 region: CSVAGGENTEAFF. The CDR3 DNA sequence: TGCAGCGTGGCAGGGGGCGAGAACACTGAAGCTTTCTTT.

This sequence joins TRBV6-5 and TRBJ1-5; D gene ambiguous. V lost 5 bases to trimming and J lost 1 base, with 12 bases between them. Germline V gene sequence: CDR1 MNHEY, CDR2 SVGAGI. The CDR3 sequence is 15 residues long. DNA for the CDR3: TGTGCCAGCAGTATGGGAACGCTAAGCAATCAGCCCCAGCATTTT. Its protein product is CASSMGTLSNQPQHF.

This clone was seen a single time. V and J are TRBV19 and TRBJ2-1; tentatively, D is TRBD1 or TRBD2 (5 bases each). Deletions cut 6 bases from V and 2 bases from J, with 11 bases between. Looked up from germline, CDR1 is LNHDA and CDR2 is SQIVND (reference sequence). The CDR3 length is 14 residues. The CDR3 reads CASRGDQAYNEQFF. The CDR3 nucleotides are TGTGCCAGTAGAGGGGACCAAGCCTACAATGAGCAGTTCTTC.

Comments on this clone: In the same sample, other DNA sequences code for this CDR3. V is TRBV5-4 and J is TRBJ2-7; tentatively, D is TRBD1 or TRBD2 (6 bases each). The ends were cut back, 0 bases at V and 0 bases at J, with 10 bases in the middle. The germline V gene encodes CDR1 SGHNT and CDR2 YYREEE (reference sequence). The CDR3 covers 15 residues. The CDR3 loop reads CASSLEGGSSYEQYF. The CDR3 bases are TGTGCCAGCAGCTTGGAAGGGGGGAGCTCCTACGAGCAGTACTTC. Full variable domain (remainder filled in from reference TRBV5-4 and TRBJ2-7): ETGVTQSPTHLIKTRGQQVTLRCSSQSGHNTVSWYQQALGQGPQFIFQYYREEENGRGNFPPRFSGLQFPNYSSELNVNALELDDSALYLCASSLEGGSSYEQYFGPGTRLTVT.

This clone appeared once. The chain has TRBV7-2 and TRBJ2-7, with TRBD1 identical over 7 bases. CDR3 length: 14 amino acids. V gave up 5 bases and J gave up 3 bases; unmatched junction bases: 7. Germline CDR1 and CDR2: SGHTA and FQGNSA. DNA for the CDR3: TGTGCCAGCAGCGTGGGACAGCGAATCTACGAGCAGTACTTC. This sequence encodes CASSVGQRIYEQYF.